This T cell receptor (beta chain) is from a study of blood T cells in healthy people across ages. They isolated at least 6 million PBMCs from each sample. For the second PCR, which ran for about 6 to 12 cycles, a sample-barcoded 5' primer and a J-beta primer mix were used. Each cDNA molecule carried a tag from a template-switch adaptor that contained 12 random nucleotides. MiXCR was run by TCRdb on the 5' RACE reads, yielding one entry per CDR3 protein. The sample shows about 1.7 million distinct CDR3 sequences, about 30% of them seen only once. At least ten counts were recorded for this clonotype. The CDR3 loop spans 15 amino acids. J was trimmed by 2 bases and V by 3 bases; bases with no gene match: 2. The germline V gene has CDR1 SEHNR and CDR2 FQNEAQ (reference sequence).

The clonotype comes from a woman aged 25 to 39 in good health. The genes are TRBV7-9 and TRBJ2-1; 9 bases line up with TRBD2. Sequenced input: blood. The CDR3 DNA is TGTGCCAGCAGCTTTAGACTAGCGGCCTACAATGAGCAGTTCTTC. This translates into CASSFRLAAYNEQFF.